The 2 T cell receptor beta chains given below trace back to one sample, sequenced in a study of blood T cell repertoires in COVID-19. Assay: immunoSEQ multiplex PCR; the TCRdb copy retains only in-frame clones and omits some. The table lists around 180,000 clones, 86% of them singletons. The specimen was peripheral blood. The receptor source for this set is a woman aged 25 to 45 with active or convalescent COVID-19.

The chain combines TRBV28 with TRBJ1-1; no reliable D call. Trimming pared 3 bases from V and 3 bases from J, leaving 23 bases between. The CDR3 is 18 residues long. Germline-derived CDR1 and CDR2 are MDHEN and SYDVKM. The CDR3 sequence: CASSFRAGWGRRDTEAFF. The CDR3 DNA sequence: TGTGCCAGCAGTTTTAGGGCGGGGTGGGGTCGCCGGGACACTGAAGCTTTCTTT.

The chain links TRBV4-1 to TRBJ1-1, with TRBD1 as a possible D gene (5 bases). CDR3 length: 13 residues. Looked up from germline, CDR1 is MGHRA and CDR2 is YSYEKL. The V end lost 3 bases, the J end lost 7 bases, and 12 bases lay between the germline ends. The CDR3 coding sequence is TGCGCCAGCAGCCAGGGGGGGTTTAATGAAGCTTTCTTT. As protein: CASSQGGFNEAFF.